The 19 T cell receptor beta chains below all came from one sample that was sequenced in a study of identical twins. MiXCR, applied by TCRdb to the 5' RACE reads, yields one record per CDR3 protein. In the table there are 500,000 or so distinct CDR3 sequences, 20% to 25% of which are singletons. The sample also formed part of further work on T cells expressing NK-cell markers.

Sequencing was done on a sample of CD4+ T cells sorted from blood. These receptors all stem from a woman aged 18 to 35 in good health.

This clonotype showed up many times. The chain uses TRBV29-1 and TRBJ1-4; tentatively, D is TRBD1 (5 bases). The CDR3 has 12 residues. V lost 4 bases, J lost 8 bases, and 11 bases lay in between. The germline V gene encodes CDR1 SQVTM and CDR2 ANQGSEA. The CDR3 DNA reads as TGCAGCGTTGTCGGCAGGGACGAAAAACTGTTTTTT. This codes for CSVVGRDEKLFF.

This clonotype was counted only a few times. V gene TRBV5-1 combines with J gene TRBJ1-5, with D possibly being TRBD1 (6 bases). The CDR3 sequence is 14 residues long. V dropped 1 base and J dropped 6 bases, with 11 bases sitting between them. Germline CDR1 reads SGHRS; CDR2 reads YFSETQ. CDR3 residues: CASSLSQGGQPQHF. CDR3 nucleotide sequence: TGCGCCAGCAGCTTGTCACAGGGTGGTCAGCCCCAGCATTTT.

The chain links TRBV5-1 to TRBJ1-1; D is ambiguous. The CDR3 is 14 residues long. Germline CDR1 and CDR2: SGHRS and YFSETQ. V was trimmed by 0 bases and J by 1 base, leaving 7 bases between them. The CDR3 here is CASSLELANTEAFF. The CDR3 DNA reads TGCGCCAGCAGCTTGGAATTGGCGAACACTGAAGCTTTCTTT.

At least ten counts were recorded for this clonotype. The genes are TRBV12-3 or TRBV12-4 and TRBJ2-7, with 10 bases identical to TRBD1. J was trimmed by 7 bases and V by 5 bases; bases with no gene match: 8. The CDR3 is made up of 14 amino acids. The CDR3 bases are TGTGCCAGCAGTACTCATGGACAGGGGGGGGAGCAGTACTTC. Encoded protein: CASSTHGQGGEQYF.

The table lists this clonotype with a count of one. The chain is built from TRBV18 and TRBJ1-2, with 10 positions matching TRBD1. CDR3 length: 15 residues. The germline gives CDR1 KGHSH, CDR2 LQKENI. After removal of 1 base from V and 4 bases from J, the junction contained 3 bases not matched to a gene. This chain's CDR3 is CASSPQTGGIYGYTF. The CDR3 bases are TGTGCCAGCTCACCACAGACAGGGGGCATCTATGGCTACACCTTC.

The chain recombines TRBV20-1 with TRBJ2-1, with TRBD2 matching 7 bases. There are 17 residues in the CDR3. J was trimmed by 0 bases and V by 0 bases; bases with no gene match: 8. Germline CDR1 and CDR2: DFQATT and SNEGSKA (reference sequence). The CDR3 is CSARDSPSGSSYNEQFF. The CDR3 region has the DNA TGCAGTGCTAGAGATAGTCCTAGCGGAAGCTCCTACAATGAGCAGTTCTTC.

This clonotype was counted between two and nine times. The J gene is TRBJ2-3, the V gene TRBV5-1, with TRBD2 identical over 9 bases. Germline-derived CDR1 and CDR2 are SGHRS and YFSETQ. The CDR3 length is 14 residues. V lost 8 bases, J lost 4 bases, and 8 bases stayed unmatched. CDR3 sequence reads: CASRRREGADTQYF. CDR3 nucleotide sequence: TGCGCCAGTCGGCGGCGGGAGGGTGCAGATACGCAGTATTTT.

The CDR3 spells CASPDQTGLGYGYTF. In DNA, the CDR3 is TGTGCCAGCCCTGACCAGACAGGGTTAGGGTATGGCTACACCTTC. This chain connects TRBV6-1 to TRBJ1-2, with 7 bases identical to TRBD1. Germline values: CDR1 MNHNS, CDR2 SASEGT. The ends lost 8 bases at V and 5 bases at J; junction bases unmatched: 14. The CDR3 has 15 amino acids.

This sequence joins TRBV27 and TRBJ2-7; the D gene is possibly TRBD1 (6 bases). The CDR3 contains 13 residues. Looked up from germline, CDR1 is MNHEY and CDR2 is SMNVEV (reference sequence). V was pared by 4 bases and J by 7 bases, with 14 bases between. The CDR3 region is CASSSDSRGEQYF. DNA for the CDR3: TGTGCCAGCAGTTCGGACAGTAGGGGGGAGCAGTACTTC.

V and J are TRBV20-1 and TRBJ2-5; 9 bases align to TRBD2. Germline trimming cut 5 bases from V and 4 bases from J; bases unmatched to any gene: 11. CDR3 size: 15 residues. Germline CDR1 is DFQATT and CDR2 is SNEGSKA (reference sequence). This CDR3 is CSAGGRAGGGETQYF. The CDR3, as DNA: TGCAGTGCTGGAGGACGAGCGGGAGGCGGAGAGACCCAGTACTTC.

The genes are TRBV30 and TRBJ1-2, with D unresolved. The CDR3 sequence is 13 residues long. The V and J ends lost 2 bases and 6 bases respectively, with 13 bases between them. Germline V lookup: CDR1 GTSNPN, CDR2 SVGIG (reference sequence). The CDR3 loop reads CAWSPQVVHGYTF. The CDR3 nucleotides read TGTGCCTGGAGTCCCCAGGTAGTCCATGGCTACACCTTC.

This clonotype has only a few counts. The J gene is TRBJ2-5, the V gene TRBV5-1; TRBD1 might be the D (5 bases). The CDR3 sequence is 11 residues long. V was trimmed by 4 bases and J by 9 bases, leaving 10 bases between them. Germline assignment: CDR1 SGHRS and CDR2 YFSETQ. The CDR3 region has the DNA TGCGCCAGCAGCAGTTCCAGGGCCCAGTACTTC. As protein: CASSSSRAQYF.

This clonotype came up a few times. The chain employs TRBV9 and TRBJ2-7; no clear D. In germline, CDR1 is SGDLS, CDR2 YYNGEE. V was shortened by 0 bases and J by 6 bases, with 13 bases between the two germline ends. The CDR3 contains 14 residues. The CDR3 loop reads CASSVAPKDGEQYF. The CDR3 nucleotides are TGTGCCAGCAGCGTAGCCCCCAAGGATGGCGAGCAGTACTTC.

This clonotype was counted between two and nine times. The chain links TRBV12-3 or TRBV12-4 to TRBJ2-3, with 12 bases fitting TRBD2. The CDR3 has 15 residues. V shed 6 bases and J 4 bases; nucleotides not matched to a gene: 5. In DNA, the CDR3 is TGTGCCAGCAGGAAGGGACTAGCGGGCTCAGATACGCAGTATTTT. It codes for CASRKGLAGSDTQYF.

V gene TRBV10-3 combines with J gene TRBJ2-7; 9 positions agree with TRBD1. CDR3 length: 14 residues. Per the germline V gene, CDR1 is ENHRY and CDR2 is SYGVKD. V shed 4 bases, J shed 1 base, and the junction held 2 bases outside the gene matches. The DNA for the CDR3 is TGTGCCATCAGTGGGACAGGGGTATCCTACGAGCAGTACTTC. Translated, it gives CAISGTGVSYEQYF.

This clonotype has only a few counts. The rearrangement uses TRBV7-9 and TRBJ2-5; D is unclear. V was cut by 8 bases and J by 5 bases, with 6 bases left in between. The CDR3 extends over 10 amino acids. Germline V gene data show CDR1 as SEHNR and CDR2 as FQNEAQ (reference sequence). CDR3 sequence (DNA): TGTGCCAGCCTGGGTGAGACCCAGTACTTC. As protein: CASLGETQYF.

The rearrangement uses TRBV7-9 and TRBJ2-7; D is unclear. V lost 11 bases to trimming and J lost 3 bases, with 14 bases between them. Germline lookup yields CDR1 SEHNR and CDR2 FQNEAQ (reference sequence). CDR3 length: 12 amino acids. Here the CDR3 DNA reads TGTGCCGTGGACGTGTCGAGCTACGAGCAGTACTTC. It specifies CAVDVSSYEQYF.

This clonotype was recorded a few times. The chain uses TRBV20-1 and TRBJ2-1; TRBD2 matches at 8 bases. The CDR3 consists of 14 residues. The trim removed 4 bases at V and 9 bases at J, leaving 11 bases unmatched. CDR1 DFQATT and CDR2 SNEGSKA come from the germline V gene (reference sequence). CDR3 bases: TGCAGTGCTATCGGCGGACTAGCTCTAAGTGAGCAGTTCTTC. This encodes CSAIGGLALSEQFF.

With respect to this clonotype: At one of its ends the junction is not consistent with the germline gene, which may arise from a read error. This rearrangement joins TRBV2 to TRBJ2-6; TRBD1 might be the D (5 bases). Germline V lookup: CDR1 SNHLY, CDR2 FYNNEI. The CDR3 length is 16 residues. CDR3 loop: CASSEVIISGANVPTF. The CDR3 DNA sequence: TGTGCCAGCAGTGAAGTTATTATCTCTGGGGCCAACGTCCCGACTTTC.